This is a list of T cell receptor beta chains from one sample in a study of OX40 agonist ivuxolimab in advanced cancers. Method: immunoSEQ multiplex PCR; TCRdb's copy keeps in-frame clones and lacks some. The top ten hold about 8.7% of the sample, which has about 90,000 clones, less than 95% seen once. This specimen consisted of CD4+ or CD8+ T cells sorted from blood, obtained in a trial of the OX40 agonist ivuxolimab. These receptors were collected from an adult with an advanced solid tumor such as melanoma, head and neck, liver or kidney cancer. The CDR3 runs from the conserved cysteine through the conserved F or W. Fields, in order: clone size, D gene, V gene, J gene, CDR3 DNA, CDR3 protein. D genes are given only for firm matches. A clone size is listed for some rows: how often the clone was seen (once, few, many), or a class if it is expanded.

abundance: NA
d_gene: TRBD2
v_gene: TRBV6-5
j_gene: TRBJ2-7
CDR3nt: TGTGCCAGCAGCTCTAGCGGGATCTACGAGCAGTACTTC
CDR3aa: CASSSSGIYEQYF

abundance: NA
d_gene: TRBD2
v_gene: TRBV5-5
j_gene: TRBJ2-7
CDR3nt: TGTGCCAGCAGATCCAAAGCGGGACTAGCAACCTACGAGCAGTACTTC
CDR3aa: CASRSKAGLATYEQYF

abundance: NA
d_gene: NA
v_gene: TRBV5-1
j_gene: TRBJ1-3
CDR3nt: TGCGCCAGCAGCCCGGAAGGGACATCCGCCATATATTTT
CDR3aa: CASSPEGTSAIYF

abundance: NA
d_gene: NA
v_gene: TRBV28
j_gene: TRBJ2-7
CDR3nt: TGTGCCAGCAGTTTCCCGGCAGCGGCGGCCTACGAGCAGTACTTC
CDR3aa: CASSFPAAAAYEQYF

abundance: NA
d_gene: NA
v_gene: TRBV27
j_gene: TRBJ2-5
CDR3nt: TGTGCCAGCAGCTTGACGTACCAAGAGACCCAGTACTTC
CDR3aa: CASSLTYQETQYF

abundance: NA
d_gene: TRBD2
v_gene: TRBV5-1
j_gene: TRBJ2-7
CDR3nt: TGCGCCAGCAGCTCACTAGCGGCGAGCTCCTACGAGCAGTACTTC
CDR3aa: CASSSLAASSYEQYF

abundance: once
d_gene: NA
v_gene: TRBV5-1
j_gene: TRBJ2-1
CDR3nt: TGCGCCAGCAGCTTGGGGCGCAATGAGCAGTTCTTC
CDR3aa: CASSLGRNEQFF

abundance: NA
d_gene: TRBD1
v_gene: TRBV5-1
j_gene: TRBJ2-7
CDR3nt: TGCGCCAGCAGCCAGGGACAGGGGGCCTACGAGCAGTACTTC
CDR3aa: CASSQGQGAYEQYF

abundance: NA
d_gene: NA
v_gene: TRBV4-2
j_gene: TRBJ2-7
CDR3nt: TGTGCCAGCAGCCAAGATCGGAACTACCCCTTCTACGAGCAGTACTTC
CDR3aa: CASSQDRNYPFYEQYF

abundance: NA
d_gene: TRBD2
v_gene: TRBV6-6
j_gene: TRBJ2-7
CDR3nt: TGTGCCAGCAGTTACGGACTAGCGGGAGGATCCGAGCAGTACTTC
CDR3aa: CASSYGLAGGSEQYF

abundance: once
d_gene: NA
v_gene: TRBV5-4
j_gene: TRBJ2-3
CDR3nt: TGTGCCAGCAGCTTGAACCCGAGCGGGCTGATGGGAGATACGCAGTATTTT
CDR3aa: CASSLNPSGLMGDTQYF

abundance: NA
d_gene: TRBD2
v_gene: TRBV9
j_gene: TRBJ2-3
CDR3nt: TGTGCCAGCAGCGTAGGATCCCTAGCGGGAGCAGGTGATACGCAGTATTTT
CDR3aa: CASSVGSLAGAGDTQYF

abundance: NA
d_gene: NA
v_gene: TRBV4-1
j_gene: TRBJ2-3
CDR3nt: TGCGCCAGCAGCCAAGATCTAAAAGATACGCAGTATTTT
CDR3aa: CASSQDLKDTQYF

abundance: NA
d_gene: TRBD2
v_gene: TRBV2
j_gene: TRBJ2-1
CDR3nt: TGTGCCAGCAGTGAAGCGCTTGGGACTAGCGGGAGCTCCCCCCCAGATGAGCAGTTCTTC
CDR3aa: CASSEALGTSGSSPPDEQFF

abundance: NA
d_gene: NA
v_gene: TRBV30
j_gene: TRBJ2-1
CDR3nt: TGTGCCTGGGCGTTAAGCTCCTACAATGAGCAGTTCTTC
CDR3aa: CAWALSSYNEQFF

abundance: NA
d_gene: TRBD2
v_gene: TRBV5-1
j_gene: TRBJ2-1
CDR3nt: TGCGCCAGCAGCCTAGGGGGGAGCGGGAGATTTAATGAGCAGTTCTTC
CDR3aa: CASSLGGSGRFNEQFF

abundance: NA
d_gene: NA
v_gene: TRBV27
j_gene: TRBJ2-1
CDR3nt: TGTGCCAGCTCTGGTCCCAATGAGCAGTTCTTC
CDR3aa: CASSGPNEQFF

abundance: NA
d_gene: NA
v_gene: TRBV6-1
j_gene: TRBJ2-7
CDR3nt: TGTGCCAGCAGCCCGACAGACCTTTCCTACGAGCAGTACTTC
CDR3aa: CASSPTDLSYEQYF

abundance: NA
d_gene: NA
v_gene: TRBV5-1
j_gene: TRBJ2-3
CDR3nt: TGCGCCAGCAGCCAACTAGAGACAGATACGCAGTATTTT
CDR3aa: CASSQLETDTQYF

abundance: NA
d_gene: NA
v_gene: TRBV10-1
j_gene: TRBJ2-7
CDR3nt: TGCGCCAGCAGCCTCAGGGGCCTTGGCGAGCAGTACTTC
CDR3aa: CASSLRGLGEQYF

abundance: NA
d_gene: NA
v_gene: TRBV19
j_gene: TRBJ2-7
CDR3nt: TGTGCCAGTAGTGTAAGTGTGGCCACCTACGAGCAGTACTTC
CDR3aa: CASSVSVATYEQYF

abundance: NA
d_gene: TRBD1
v_gene: TRBV28
j_gene: TRBJ2-7
CDR3nt: TGTGCCAGCGTGCCCCAGGGGGTCAGCTACGAGCAGTACTTC
CDR3aa: CASVPQGVSYEQYF

abundance: NA
d_gene: TRBD1
v_gene: TRBV5-1
j_gene: TRBJ2-7
CDR3nt: TGCGCCAGCAGCCAAGAGGACAGGGTGGGGGAGCAGTACTTC
CDR3aa: CASSQEDRVGEQYF

abundance: NA
d_gene: NA
v_gene: TRBV29-1
j_gene: TRBJ2-7
CDR3nt: TGCAGCGTTGAAGATGAACAGGGCTACGAGCAGTACTTT
CDR3aa: CSVEDEQGYEQYF

abundance: NA
d_gene: TRBD2
v_gene: TRBV7-9
j_gene: TRBJ2-1
CDR3nt: TGTGCCAGCAGCTTATCAAGCGGGAGCGATGAGCAGTTCTTC
CDR3aa: CASSLSSGSDEQFF

abundance: once
d_gene: TRBD1
v_gene: TRBV5-1
j_gene: TRBJ2-1
CDR3nt: TGCGCCAGCAGCCCGTTACAGGGGTCATACAATGAGCAGTTCTTC
CDR3aa: CASSPLQGSYNEQFF

abundance: NA
d_gene: NA
v_gene: TRBV2
j_gene: TRBJ1-1
CDR3nt: TGTGCCAGCAGTGATGACCGGAACACTGAAGCTTTCTTT
CDR3aa: CASSDDRNTEAFF

abundance: NA
d_gene: TRBD2
v_gene: TRBV9
j_gene: TRBJ2-2
CDR3nt: TGTGCCAGCAGCTTAGAAGCGGGAGGCACCGGGGAGCTGTTTTTT
CDR3aa: CASSLEAGGTGELFF

abundance: NA
d_gene: NA
v_gene: TRBV29-1
j_gene: TRBJ2-7
CDR3nt: TGCAGCGTAAGTGGAACGTTGGACCACGAGCAGTACTTC
CDR3aa: CSVSGTLDHEQYF

abundance: NA
d_gene: NA
v_gene: TRBV7-9
j_gene: TRBJ1-1
CDR3nt: TGTGCCAGCAGCTCCCTCCGAGGGGTGACTGAAGCTTTCTTT
CDR3aa: CASSSLRGVTEAFF

abundance: few
d_gene: TRBD1
v_gene: TRBV10-3
j_gene: TRBJ1-1
CDR3nt: TGTGCCATCAGAGAGGACAGGGGAGCTGAAGCTTTCTTT
CDR3aa: CAIREDRGAEAFF

abundance: NA
d_gene: NA
v_gene: TRBV19
j_gene: TRBJ1-3
CDR3nt: TGTGCCAGTAGTCCGACCTACAGCCCTCTTGGAAACACCATATATTTT
CDR3aa: CASSPTYSPLGNTIYF

abundance: NA
d_gene: NA
v_gene: TRBV10-2
j_gene: TRBJ2-1
CDR3nt: TGCGCCAGCAGTACTGACAATGAGCAGTTCTTC
CDR3aa: CASSTDNEQFF

abundance: once
d_gene: NA
v_gene: TRBV12-5
j_gene: TRBJ1-1
CDR3nt: TGTGCTAGTGCCCCTAACCGGGGCTCTGCGGTGACCACTGAAGCTTTCTTT
CDR3aa: CASAPNRGSAVTTEAFF

abundance: NA
d_gene: TRBD1
v_gene: TRBV30
j_gene: TRBJ1-1
CDR3nt: TGTGCCTGGAGGGTAACAGGGGAGACTGAAGCTTTCTTT
CDR3aa: CAWRVTGETEAFF

abundance: NA
d_gene: NA
v_gene: TRBV2
j_gene: TRBJ2-3
CDR3nt: TGTGCCAGCATCCCCAACCGGGACACCTATACGCAGTATTTT
CDR3aa: CASIPNRDTYTQYF

abundance: NA
d_gene: NA
v_gene: TRBV10-3
j_gene: TRBJ2-6
CDR3nt: TGTGCCATCGGGGTCTTACCTGGGGCCAACGTCCTGACTTTC
CDR3aa: CAIGVLPGANVLTF

abundance: few
d_gene: NA
v_gene: TRBV2
j_gene: TRBJ2-5
CDR3nt: TGTGCCAGCAGTGAAAGTGGGGGTGGAAGGACCCAGTACTTC
CDR3aa: CASSESGGGRTQYF

abundance: NA
d_gene: NA
v_gene: TRBV27
j_gene: TRBJ1-1
CDR3nt: TGTGCCAGCAGGACGGTATGGTCGGGGCGAAAAGGAAGGACTGAAGCTTTCTTT
CDR3aa: CASRTVWSGRKGRTEAFF

abundance: once
d_gene: NA
v_gene: TRBV7-9
j_gene: TRBJ2-3
CDR3nt: TGTGCCAGCAGCTCCGGGTGGGGCCTTTCGGATACGCAGTATTTT
CDR3aa: CASSSGWGLSDTQYF

abundance: NA
d_gene: NA
v_gene: TRBV11-2
j_gene: TRBJ2-7
CDR3nt: TGTGCCAGCAGCTTAGATCGCCGAGCCGAGCAGTACTTC
CDR3aa: CASSLDRRAEQYF

abundance: once
d_gene: NA
v_gene: TRBV5-4
j_gene: TRBJ2-5
CDR3nt: TGTGCCAGCAGCTTGACCACGCAAGAGACCCAGTACTTC
CDR3aa: CASSLTTQETQYF

abundance: NA
d_gene: TRBD2
v_gene: TRBV9
j_gene: TRBJ2-1
CDR3nt: TGTGCCAGCAGCGTAGATGCTAGCGGGAGTCATGAGCAGTTCTTC
CDR3aa: CASSVDASGSHEQFF

abundance: NA
d_gene: NA
v_gene: TRBV28
j_gene: TRBJ1-1
CDR3nt: TGTGCCAGCAGTTTGCTGGGTCCCACTGAAGCTTTCTTT
CDR3aa: CASSLLGPTEAFF

abundance: NA
d_gene: NA
v_gene: TRBV15
j_gene: TRBJ2-2
CDR3nt: TGTGCCACCAGAGAAGGTAGATCGAACACCGGGGAGCTGTTTTTT
CDR3aa: CATREGRSNTGELFF

abundance: NA
d_gene: NA
v_gene: TRBV10-2
j_gene: TRBJ2-6
CDR3nt: TGCGCCAGCAATGAGCCCGGACTTAACTCTGGGGCCAACGTCCTGACTTTC
CDR3aa: CASNEPGLNSGANVLTF

abundance: NA
d_gene: NA
v_gene: TRBV4-1
j_gene: TRBJ2-7
CDR3nt: TGCGCCAGCAGCCAAGCCCCCACCTACGAGCAGTACTTC
CDR3aa: CASSQAPTYEQYF

abundance: NA
d_gene: NA
v_gene: TRBV4-1
j_gene: TRBJ1-2
CDR3nt: TGCGCCAGCAGCCAAGATTGGCAATACGGGCCTCGCAGTAATTATGGCTACACCTTC
CDR3aa: CASSQDWQYGPRSNYGYTF

abundance: NA
d_gene: NA
v_gene: TRBV7-9
j_gene: TRBJ2-7
CDR3nt: TGTGCCAGCACCCGACAGGAGGCCTACGAGCAGTACTTC
CDR3aa: CASTRQEAYEQYF

abundance: NA
d_gene: TRBD1
v_gene: TRBV2
j_gene: TRBJ1-1
CDR3nt: TGTGCCAGCAGTGGGACAGGTCCTGGGGGGACTGAAGCTTTCTTT
CDR3aa: CASSGTGPGGTEAFF

abundance: NA
d_gene: NA
v_gene: TRBV2
j_gene: TRBJ1-1
CDR3nt: TGTGCCAGCAGTAAGGGGCTGAGGACTGAAGCTTTCTTT
CDR3aa: CASSKGLRTEAFF

abundance: few
d_gene: TRBD2
v_gene: TRBV11-2
j_gene: TRBJ2-3
CDR3nt: TGTGCCAGCAGCTTATTTGGGACTAGCTTCACAGATACGCAGTATTTT
CDR3aa: CASSLFGTSFTDTQYF

abundance: NA
d_gene: NA
v_gene: TRBV29-1
j_gene: TRBJ2-3
CDR3nt: TGCAGCGTGGGGACAGATACGCAGTATTTT
CDR3aa: CSVGTDTQYF

abundance: NA
d_gene: NA
v_gene: TRBV27
j_gene: TRBJ2-7
CDR3nt: TGTGCCAGCAGTTTAAGGGGAGCCTACGAGCAGTACTTC
CDR3aa: CASSLRGAYEQYF

abundance: NA
d_gene: NA
v_gene: TRBV7-9
j_gene: TRBJ2-7
CDR3nt: TGTGCCAGCAGCTGGCCGCGGGACTCCTACGAGCAGTACTTC
CDR3aa: CASSWPRDSYEQYF

abundance: once
d_gene: NA
v_gene: TRBV11-3
j_gene: TRBJ2-7
CDR3nt: TGTGCCAGCAGCTTAAGGGCAGGAGCTTGGTACGAGCAGTACTTC
CDR3aa: CASSLRAGAWYEQYF

abundance: NA
d_gene: NA
v_gene: TRBV2
j_gene: TRBJ1-5
CDR3nt: TGTGCCAGCAGTGCTGGTCAGCCCCAGCATTTT
CDR3aa: CASSAGQPQHF